A single sample is the source of the 19 T cell receptor beta chains below, sequenced in a study of T cell repertoires in cytomegalovirus infection. TCRdb redid the calling of the reads with MiXCR, one entry per CDR3 protein. The repertoire holds approximately 200,000 distinct CDR3 sequences, with under 25% as singletons. Sample: CD8+ T cells from PBMCs. The receptors derive from a human donor in good health (CMV status not recorded). Some clones in this sample may be carry-over from other donors' samples.

The DNA for the CDR3 is TGTGCCAGCAGTGAAGCGCGTGGCAAACCCTACAATGAGCAGTTCTTC. This encodes CASSEARGKPYNEQFF. The chain employs TRBV6-1 and TRBJ2-1; no reliable D call. Germline V CDR1 and CDR2: MNHNS, SASEGT. The CDR3 has 16 residues. Trimming took 0 bases from V and 2 from J, leaving 11 bases between them.

This chain connects TRBV7-9 to TRBJ2-2; D is perhaps TRBD1 (5 bases). Trimming pared 1 base from V and 4 bases from J, leaving 10 bases between. Germline V gives CDR1 SEHNR, CDR2 FQNEAQ (reference sequence). CDR3 size: 15 residues. The chain's CDR3 is CASSLGTPITGELFF. The CDR3 bases are TGTGCCAGCAGCTTAGGGACACCGATCACCGGGGAGCTGTTTTTT.

This clonotype was detected many times. The chain has TRBV7-9 and TRBJ2-7, with 7 bases lining up with TRBD1. Germline assignment: CDR1 SEHNR and CDR2 FQNEAQ (reference sequence). There are 15 residues in the CDR3. J lost 4 bases, V lost 5 bases, and 11 bases had no gene match. CDR3 in DNA: TGTGCCAGCAGCCGTCCGACAGGGAATGTTTACGAGCAGTACTTC. The encoded protein is CASSRPTGNVYEQYF. The full variable domain, its missing parts supplied by reference TRBV7-9 and TRBJ2-7, is DTGVSQNPRHKITKRGQNVTFRCDPISEHNRLYWYRQTLGQGPEFLTYFQNEAQLEKSRLLSDRFSAERPKGSFSTLEIQRTEQGDSAMYLCASSRPTGNVYEQYFGPGTRLTVT.

This clonotype was detected only a few times. The genes are TRBV28 and TRBJ2-3; possibly TRBD2 for D (7 bases). Germline V gives CDR1 MDHEN, CDR2 SYDVKM. V lost 3 bases and J 6 bases, leaving 13 bases between the germline ends. This CDR3 is 14 amino acids long. The CDR3 DNA reads TGTGCCAGCAGTTTTTCGGGGGGCGGGGATACGCAGTATTTT. Protein product: CASSFSGGGDTQYF.

V usage is TRBV28 and J usage is TRBJ2-1; TRBD2 agrees at 10 bases. The CDR3 covers 17 residues. Trimming cost V 4 bases and J 3 bases; bases outside gene matches: 9. CDR1 is MDHEN and CDR2 is SYDVKM in the germline V gene. CDR3 coding DNA: TGTGCCAGCAGTTCCCCCCGAACTAGCGGGGACTACAATGAGCAGTTCTTC. Amino acid sequence: CASSSPRTSGDYNEQFF.

Points on this clonotype: A much larger clone lies a single base off, so this may be a read error. The chain recombines TRBV4-1 with TRBJ1-5, with 9 bases that match TRBD1. Germline CDR1 and CDR2: MGHRA and YSYEKL. The CDR3 has 15 amino acids. The CDR3 spells CVSSRRQGDNQPQHF. As DNA, the CDR3 is TGCGTCAGCAGCCGGAGACAGGGGGACAATCAGCCCCAGCATTTT.

The genes are TRBV2 and TRBJ2-5; D unresolved. CDR3 size: 15 residues. In germline, CDR1 is SNHLY, CDR2 FYNNEI. V was clipped by 1 base and J by 3 bases, with 12 bases between them. The CDR3 DNA is TGTGCCAGCAGTGAAGTGTTTATTCAGGAAGAGACCCAGTACTTC. The encoded protein is CASSEVFIQEETQYF.

This clonotype was observed at least ten times. The rearrangement links TRBV7-8 to TRBJ1-5; TRBD1 matches 8 bases. Germline lookup yields CDR1 SGHVS and CDR2 FQNEAQ. The CDR3 extends over 16 amino acids. V lost 1 base and J lost 5; bases outside the gene matches: 7. Here the CDR3 reads CASSLDSGQGHQPQHF. DNA of the CDR3: TGTGCCAGCAGCTTAGATTCCGGACAGGGTCATCAGCCCCAGCATTTT.

This clonotype appeared many times. This chain uses TRBV7-9 with TRBJ2-7; D gene unclear. Germline CDR1 SEHNR, CDR2 FQNEAQ (reference sequence). The CDR3 is 13 residues long. The V end lost 2 bases, the J end lost 3 bases, and 8 bases lay between the germline ends. The CDR3 protein is CASSLLSDYEQYF. The CDR3 coding sequence is TGTGCCAGCAGCTTACTGTCAGACTACGAGCAGTACTTC.

This chain joins TRBV20-1 and TRBJ1-1; 9 nucleotides match TRBD1. The CDR3 has 15 residues. The germline CDR1 and CDR2 sequences are DFQATT and SNEGSKA (reference sequence). The V gene end was trimmed by 4 bases and the J gene end by 1 base; junction bases not matched to a gene: 7. CDR3 in DNA: TGCAGTGCTATTGGCGGGGACAGGGAGAACACTGAAGCTTTCTTT. Amino acids: CSAIGGDRENTEAFF.

This clonotype was seen more than once but under ten times. V gene TRBV6-2 or TRBV6-3 combines with J gene TRBJ2-7; D is unresolved. V lost 5 bases and J lost 6, with 11 bases in between. The CDR3 consists of 12 residues. CDR1 is MNHEY and CDR2 is SVGEGT in the germline V gene. This chain's CDR3 is CASSPYSVEQYF. DNA of the CDR3: TGTGCCAGCAGTCCCTATTCGGTCGAGCAGTACTTC.

At least ten counts were recorded for this clonotype. This chain joins TRBV2 and TRBJ2-1; D perhaps matches TRBD2 (6 bases). V shed 8 bases and J shed 4 bases, with 9 bases lying between them. Germline V gene lookup returns CDR1 SNHLY and CDR2 FYNNEI. CDR3 length: 12 amino acids. The CDR3 region has the DNA TGTGCCAGCCGGGGAGGATACAATGAGCAGTTCTTC. Translated, it gives CASRGGYNEQFF.

The chain links TRBV28 to TRBJ1-1; D may be TRBD1 (6 bases). This CDR3 has 16 residues. The V gene's germline CDR1 is MDHEN and CDR2 SYDVKM. V lost 2 bases and J lost 3, with 16 bases in between. CDR3 residues: CASSLGGLRGDTEAFF. Here the CDR3 DNA reads TGTGCCAGCAGTTTAGGAGGGTTGAGGGGGGACACTGAAGCTTTCTTT.

This clonotype was recorded many times. The chain employs TRBV11-2 and TRBJ2-1; 10 bases fit TRBD2. The J segment lost 6 bases and the V segment lost 0 bases, leaving 5 bases of the junction unmatched. The CDR3 covers 16 residues. Germline CDR1 reads SGHAT; CDR2 reads FQNNGV. Here the CDR3 DNA reads TGTGCCAGCAGCTTAGACCCTAGCGGGGGCCTCAATGAGCAGTTCTTC. Amino acid sequence: CASSLDPSGGLNEQFF.

The chain joins TRBV4-2 to TRBJ2-7; 11 positions agree with TRBD2. CDR3 length equals 14 residues. J gave up 5 bases and V 4 bases, and 4 bases lay outside the gene matches. Germline CDR1 is LGHNA and CDR2 is YNFKEQ. The CDR3 coding sequence is TGTGCCAGCAGCCTCGGGACTAGCGGCCACGAGCAGTACTTC. Amino acid sequence: CASSLGTSGHEQYF.

The chain has TRBV7-9 and TRBJ1-2; TRBD1 matches 7 bases. V shed 10 bases, J shed 2 bases, and the junction held 4 bases outside the gene matches. There are 12 residues in the CDR3. Germline V gene data show CDR1 as SEHNR and CDR2 as FQNEAQ (reference sequence). The CDR3 protein is CATNRGNYGYTF. The CDR3, as DNA: TGTGCCACAAACAGGGGCAACTATGGCTACACCTTC.

This clonotype was counted a few times. This sequence joins TRBV6-2 or TRBV6-3 and TRBJ2-7; D remains ambiguous. CDR3 length: 14 residues. Per the germline V gene, CDR1 is MNHEY and CDR2 is SVGEGT. The V gene lost 0 bases and the J gene lost 2 bases, with 8 bases spanning the gap. The CDR3 here is CASSYSNTAYEQYF. The CDR3 bases are TGTGCCAGCAGTTACTCGAACACAGCCTACGAGCAGTACTTC.

This clonotype was detected many times. In DNA, the CDR3 is TGTGCCAGCAGCTTACGAGACAGGGGTCCCTCCTACGAGCAGTACTTC. It is translated as CASSLRDRGPSYEQYF. The chain combines TRBV12-3 or TRBV12-4 with TRBJ2-7, with 8 bases aligning to TRBD1. There are 16 residues in the CDR3. The V and J ends lost 6 bases and 0 bases, in that order; junction bases with no gene match: 10.

Many counts were recorded for this clonotype. V gene TRBV7-8 combines with J gene TRBJ2-1; D perhaps matches TRBD2 (5 bases). The length of the CDR3 is 13 residues. V dropped 5 bases and J dropped 5 bases, with 10 bases sitting between them. The germline V gene has CDR1 SGHVS and CDR2 FQNEAQ. CDR3 region: CASSADGDNEQFF. CDR3 DNA: TGTGCCAGCAGCGCTGACGGGGACAATGAGCAGTTCTTC.